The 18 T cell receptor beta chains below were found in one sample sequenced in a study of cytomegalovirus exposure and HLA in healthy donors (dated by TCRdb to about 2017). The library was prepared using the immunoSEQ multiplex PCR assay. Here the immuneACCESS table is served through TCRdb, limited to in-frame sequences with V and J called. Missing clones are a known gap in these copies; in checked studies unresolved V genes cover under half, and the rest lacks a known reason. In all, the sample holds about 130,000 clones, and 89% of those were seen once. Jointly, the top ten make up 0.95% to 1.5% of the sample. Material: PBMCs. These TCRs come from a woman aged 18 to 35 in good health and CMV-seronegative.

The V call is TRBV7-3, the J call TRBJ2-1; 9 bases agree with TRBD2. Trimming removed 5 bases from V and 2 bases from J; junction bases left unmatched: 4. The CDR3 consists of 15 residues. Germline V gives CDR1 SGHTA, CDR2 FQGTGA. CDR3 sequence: CASSRSGGTYNEQFF. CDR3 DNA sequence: TGTGCCAGCAGCCGTAGCGGGGGAACCTACAATGAGCAGTTCTTC.

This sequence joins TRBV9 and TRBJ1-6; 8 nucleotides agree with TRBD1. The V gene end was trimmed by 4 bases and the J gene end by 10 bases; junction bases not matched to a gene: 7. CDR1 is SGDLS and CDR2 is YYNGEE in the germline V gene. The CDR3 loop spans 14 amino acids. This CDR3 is CASSSRGPGSPLHF. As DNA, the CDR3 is TGTGCCAGCAGCTCCAGGGGGCCGGGATCACCCCTCCACTTT.

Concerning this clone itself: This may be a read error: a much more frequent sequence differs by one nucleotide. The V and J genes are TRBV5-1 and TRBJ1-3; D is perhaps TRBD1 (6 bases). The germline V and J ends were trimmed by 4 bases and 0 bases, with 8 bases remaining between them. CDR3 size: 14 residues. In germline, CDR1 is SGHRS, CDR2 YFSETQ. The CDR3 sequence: CASSPGHSGNTIYF. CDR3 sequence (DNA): TGCGCCAGCAGCCCGGGACACTCTGGAAACACCATATATTTT.

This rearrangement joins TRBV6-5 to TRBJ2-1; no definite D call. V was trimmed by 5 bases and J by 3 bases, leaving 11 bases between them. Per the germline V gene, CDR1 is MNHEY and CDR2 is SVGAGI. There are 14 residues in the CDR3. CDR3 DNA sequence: TGTGCCAGCAGTACGAACAGTGGCTACAATGAGCAGTTCTTC. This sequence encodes CASSTNSGYNEQFF.

The CDR3, as DNA: TGTGCCAGTAGTAAACTAGCGGGGGGGATCAATGAGCAGTTCTTC. This gives the protein CASSKLAGGINEQFF. This sequence joins TRBV19 and TRBJ2-1; TRBD2 agrees at 13 bases. This CDR3 is built from 15 residues. Germline V lookup: CDR1 LNHDA, CDR2 SQIVND (reference sequence). V dropped 4 bases and J dropped 6; count of bases not matched to a gene: 3.

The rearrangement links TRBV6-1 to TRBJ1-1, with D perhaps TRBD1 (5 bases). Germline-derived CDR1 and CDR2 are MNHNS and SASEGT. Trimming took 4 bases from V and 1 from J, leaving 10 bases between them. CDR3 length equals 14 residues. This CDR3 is CASSVITGNTEAFF. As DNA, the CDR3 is TGTGCCAGCAGTGTAATAACAGGGAACACTGAAGCTTTCTTT.

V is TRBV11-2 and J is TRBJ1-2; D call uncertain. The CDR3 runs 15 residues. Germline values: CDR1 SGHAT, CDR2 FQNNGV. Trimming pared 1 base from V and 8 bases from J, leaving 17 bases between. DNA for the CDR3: TGTGCCAGCAGCTTAGCCCCCGGGTTGGCCGGGGGCTACACCTTC. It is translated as CASSLAPGLAGGYTF.

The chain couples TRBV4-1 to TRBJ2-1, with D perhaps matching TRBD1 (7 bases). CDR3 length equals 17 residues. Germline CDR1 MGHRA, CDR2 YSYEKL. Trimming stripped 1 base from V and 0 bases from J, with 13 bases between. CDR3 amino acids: CASSQVSGGSSYNEQFF. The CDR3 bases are TGCGCCAGCAGCCAAGTATCAGGGGGGAGCTCCTACAATGAGCAGTTCTTC.

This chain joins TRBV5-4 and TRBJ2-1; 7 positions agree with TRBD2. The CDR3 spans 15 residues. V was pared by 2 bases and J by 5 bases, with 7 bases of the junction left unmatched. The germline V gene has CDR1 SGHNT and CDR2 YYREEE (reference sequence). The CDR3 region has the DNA TGTGCCAGCAGCTTTGGCCTAGCGGCCAACAATGAGCAGTTCTTC. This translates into CASSFGLAANNEQFF.

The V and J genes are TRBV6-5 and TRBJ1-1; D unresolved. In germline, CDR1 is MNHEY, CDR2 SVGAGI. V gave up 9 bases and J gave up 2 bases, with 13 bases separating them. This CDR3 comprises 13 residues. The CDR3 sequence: CASIDGVNTEAFF. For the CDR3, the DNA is TGTGCCAGTATAGACGGAGTCAACACTGAAGCTTTCTTT.

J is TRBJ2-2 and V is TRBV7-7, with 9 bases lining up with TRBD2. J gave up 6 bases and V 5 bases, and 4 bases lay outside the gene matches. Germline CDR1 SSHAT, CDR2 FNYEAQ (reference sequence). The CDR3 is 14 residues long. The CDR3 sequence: CASSLAGGAGELFF. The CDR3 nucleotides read TGTGCCAGCAGCCTCGCGGGAGGGGCCGGGGAGCTGTTTTTT.

The CDR3 bases are TGTGCCAGCAGCTCGACGACAGGCGTCGCCGGGCCCCAGTACTTC. It encodes CASSSTTGVAGPQYF. This chain connects TRBV7-9 to TRBJ2-5; TRBD1 is a possible D gene (6 bases). Trimming left V 4 bases short and J 9 bases short, with 21 bases between. The CDR3 length is 15 residues. Looked up from germline, CDR1 is SEHNR and CDR2 is FQNEAQ (reference sequence).

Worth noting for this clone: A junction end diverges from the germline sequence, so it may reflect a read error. The CDR3 reads CASSLAFRDGEQFF. As DNA, the CDR3 is TGTGCTAGCAGCTTAGCTTTCAGGGATGGTGAGCAGTTCTTC. The V call is TRBV7-7, the J call TRBJ2-1; TRBD1 is a possible D gene (5 bases). Germline CDR1 is SSHAT and CDR2 is FNYEAQ (reference sequence). The CDR3 runs to 14 residues.

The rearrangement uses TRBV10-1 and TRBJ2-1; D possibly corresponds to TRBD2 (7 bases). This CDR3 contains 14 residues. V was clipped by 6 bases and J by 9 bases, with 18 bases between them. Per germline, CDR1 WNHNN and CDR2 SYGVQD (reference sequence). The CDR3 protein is CASRLTRGEGEQFF. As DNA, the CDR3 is TGCGCCAGCAGATTGACTAGGGGGGAGGGTGAGCAGTTCTTC.

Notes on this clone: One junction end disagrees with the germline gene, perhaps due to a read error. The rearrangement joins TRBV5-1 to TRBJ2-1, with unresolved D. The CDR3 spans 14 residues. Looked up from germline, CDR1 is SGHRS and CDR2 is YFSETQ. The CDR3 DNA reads TGCGCCAGCAGCCGAACTGACTCCTCCAATGAGCAGTTCTTC. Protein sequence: CASSRTDSSNEQFF.

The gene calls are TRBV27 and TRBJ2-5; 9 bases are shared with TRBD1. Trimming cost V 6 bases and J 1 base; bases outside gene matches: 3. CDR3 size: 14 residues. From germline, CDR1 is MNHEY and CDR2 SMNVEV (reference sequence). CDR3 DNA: TGTGCCAGCAGCGGGACAGGGCCCCAAGAGACCCAGTACTTC. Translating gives CASSGTGPQETQYF.

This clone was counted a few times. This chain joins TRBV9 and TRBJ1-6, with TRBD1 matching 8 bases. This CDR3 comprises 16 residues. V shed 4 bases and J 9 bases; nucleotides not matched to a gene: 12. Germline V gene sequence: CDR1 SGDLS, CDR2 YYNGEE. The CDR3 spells CASSTPDRGISSPLHF. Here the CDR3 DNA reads TGTGCCAGCAGCACACCCGACAGGGGAATCAGTTCACCCCTCCACTTT.

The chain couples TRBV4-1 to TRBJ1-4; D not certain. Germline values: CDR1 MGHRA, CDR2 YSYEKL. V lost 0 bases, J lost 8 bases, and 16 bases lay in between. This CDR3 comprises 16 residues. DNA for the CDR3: TGCGCCAGCAGCCAAGATTGGTCACGTCCACGGGAAAAACTGTTTTTT. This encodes CASSQDWSRPREKLFF.